The rows below give T cell receptor beta chains drawn from one sample of a study of regulatory T cells in long-lasting Graves disease. MiXCR, run by TCRdb on the multiplex PCR reads, gives a single entry per CDR3 protein. The data show under 450,000 distinct CDR3 sequences, around 20% seen once. Material: peripheral blood mononuclear cells (PBMCs), obtained when the disease was refractory, from a patient treated with antithyroid drugs. These receptors were obtained from a female donor with Graves disease. CDR3s include the opening cysteine and the closing phenylalanine or tryptophan. D genes are given only for firm matches. Clone size appears in some rows only: once, few, many, or a class for an expanded clone.

>TRBV2|.|.|TRBJ2-7
TGTGCCAGCAGGGCGGTGGTGAGGAACGAGCAGTACTTC
CASRAVVRNEQYF
>TRBV5-1|.|.|TRBJ2-6
TGTGCCAGCAGCTTCAGACACCCTGGGGCCAACGTCCCGACTTTC
CASSFRHPGANVPTF
>TRBV18|.|many|TRBJ1-5
TGTGCCAGCTCACCCGCGGGCCCTCAGCCCCAGCATTTT
CASSPAGPQPQHF
>TRBV30|.|many|TRBJ1-5
TGTGCCTGGAGTGGGGGGGGTGGCCAGCCCCAGCATTTT
CAWSGGGGQPQHF
>TRBV20-1|TRBD1|.|TRBJ2-5
TGCAGTGCTAGCCGGGACAGGGGAGAGACCCAGTACTTC
CSASRDRGETQYF
>TRBV3-1|.|.|TRBJ2-4
TGTGCCAGCAGCCAGGCGGTCCGAGACAGAAAAAACATTCAGTACTTC
CASSQAVRDRKNIQYF
>TRBV12-3/TRBV12-4|.|once|TRBJ2-5
TGTGCCAGCAGTCCTTTACAGGGCTTGAAGACCCAGTACTTC
CASSPLQGLKTQYF
>TRBV20-1|TRBD2|few|TRBJ2-7
TGCAGTGCCACCCAGACTAGCGGGAGTCTCGAGCAGTACTTC
CSATQTSGSLEQYF
>TRBV28|TRBD1|.|TRBJ2-3
TGTGCCAGCAGTCTTGAGGGGACAGTGTATGCCACAGATACGCAGTATTTT
CASSLEGTVYATDTQYF
>TRBV12-3/TRBV12-4|.|.|TRBJ2-7
TGTGCCAGCACCCTAACGCGGAATTCCTACGAGCAGTACTTC
CASTLTRNSYEQYF
>TRBV12-3/TRBV12-4|.|many|TRBJ1-2
TGTGCCAGCAGTTTCGGGGATTCGCATGGCTACACCTTC
CASSFGDSHGYTF
>TRBV13|TRBD2|.|TRBJ2-1
TGTGCCAGCAGCATGGTAGCGGGACGTAATGAGCAGTTCTTC
CASSMVAGRNEQFF
>TRBV5-1|.|few|TRBJ2-7
TGCGCCAGCAGCTTGGAGGGACGGAGCTCCTACGAGCAGTACTTC
CASSLEGRSSYEQYF
>TRBV7-9|.|many|TRBJ2-5
TGTGCCAGCAGGCGTCGGCCCCAAGAGACCCAGTACTTC
CASRRRPQETQYF
>TRBV3-1|TRBD2|.|TRBJ2-7
TGTGCCAGCAGCCTACATCTAGCGGGGATCTACGAGCAGTACTTC
CASSLHLAGIYEQYF
>TRBV3-1|TRBD1|.|TRBJ2-6
TGTGCCAGCAGCCAAGGGCGGACAGGGGGCGGCGACGTCCTGACTTTC
CASSQGRTGGGDVLTF
>TRBV28|.|.|TRBJ1-1
TGTGCCAGCAGGCCCGCCCCAGTATCTAGGAACACTGAAGCTTTCTTT
CASRPAPVSRNTEAFF
>TRBV19|TRBD1|few|TRBJ1-1
TGTGCCAGTAGGTTTACAGGGGGCAGGGTAACTGAAGCTTTCTTT
CASRFTGGRVTEAFF
>TRBV12-3/TRBV12-4|TRBD1|once|TRBJ1-4
TGTGCCAGCAGTTCCTGGACAGGGGCCGCAAGGGGAAAACTGTTTTTT
CASSSWTGAARGKLFF
>TRBV9|TRBD1|.|TRBJ2-7
TGTGCCAGCAGCCCCGGGACAGGGCTGTTCTTC
CASSPGTGLFF
>TRBV9|.|few|TRBJ2-7
TGTGCCAGCAGTGTACGGGCAGGGTCGTACGAGCAGTACTTC
CASSVRAGSYEQYF
>TRBV7-2|TRBD2|many|TRBJ2-3
TGTGCCAGCAGCGCCGGACTAGCGGCCCTTAGCACAGATACGCAGTATTTT
CASSAGLAALSTDTQYF
>TRBV20-1|TRBD1|many|TRBJ2-5
TGCAGCGCGGATAGGGGGCGAAGCCAAGAGACCCAGTACTTC
CSADRGRSQETQYF
>TRBV28|.|many|TRBJ1-5
TGTGCCAGCAATCCAGGGGAAACCTATAGCAATCAGCCCCAGCATTTT
CASNPGETYSNQPQHF
>TRBV3-1|.|few|TRBJ1-4
TGTGCCAGCAGCTCGGCGTGGGGGGGGTATGAAAAACTGTTTTTT
CASSSAWGGYEKLFF